What follows are 10 T cell receptor beta chains derived from one specimen sequenced in a study of blood T cell repertoires in COVID-19 (dated by TCRdb to 2020 to 2021). Libraries were prepared through the immunoSEQ multiplex PCR assay. TCRdb took over this immuneACCESS table, retaining in-frame rearrangements with V and J assigned. Such tables are incomplete; in checked studies, under half of the missing clones stem from an unresolved V gene, and the remainder is unexplained. This sample has over 100,000 clones in its table, and over 60% of those were observed once. Clones ranked in the top ten supply about 1.9% of the sample. Material: peripheral blood. These receptors all come from a woman between 70 and 85 years old with acute or convalescent COVID-19.

This clone was found a few times. The rearrangement uses TRBV19 and TRBJ1-2; weak D call: TRBD1 (6 bases). Trimming cost V 2 bases and J 3 bases, with 10 bases left between them. Germline loops: CDR1 LNHDA, CDR2 SQIVND (reference sequence). The CDR3 contains 14 residues. CDR3 nucleotides: TGTGCCAGTAGTATACCCCCAGGGGACTATGGCTACACCTTC. Translation: CASSIPPGDYGYTF.

CDR3 in DNA: TGTGCCAGCAGTTTTGGAGACGAGCAGTACTTC. This gives the protein CASSFGDEQYF. The chain joins TRBV28 to TRBJ2-7, with D hard to call. The CDR3 has 11 amino acids. From germline, CDR1 is MDHEN and CDR2 SYDVKM. Trimming cost V 3 bases and J 5 bases, with 5 bases left between them.

The chain is built from TRBV19 and TRBJ2-1; 7 nucleotides agree with TRBD1. V lost 7 bases and J lost 1; bases outside the gene matches: 7. Germline values: CDR1 LNHDA, CDR2 SQIVND (reference sequence). This CDR3 has 15 amino acids. CDR3 sequence (DNA): TGTGCCAGTACCCCGACAGGGTTTTCCTACAATGAGCAGTTCTTC. Translation: CASTPTGFSYNEQFF.

Written as DNA, the CDR3 is TGTGCCAGCAGTTACTTTCCTAGCGGGAGAACAGATACGCAGTATTTT. Its translation: CASSYFPSGRTDTQYF. The chain combines TRBV6-5 with TRBJ2-3; 10 bases line up with TRBD2. The V gene end was trimmed by 1 base and the J gene end by 3 bases; junction bases not matched to a gene: 4. CDR1 is MNHEY, CDR2 SVGAGI, per germline. The CDR3 is 16 amino acids.

Points on this clone: The same CDR3 also results from other DNA sequences found in this sample. This chain uses TRBV5-1 with TRBJ1-1, with 8 nucleotides matching TRBD1. J was trimmed by 3 bases and V by 4 bases; bases with no gene match: 5. This CDR3 region has 14 residues. CDR1 is SGHRS and CDR2 is YFSETQ in the germline V gene. The CDR3 sequence: CASSLRTGHTEAFF. The CDR3 nucleotides are TGCGCCAGCAGCCTTCGGACAGGGCACACTGAAGCTTTCTTT.

This clone was detected once. V and J are TRBV5-6 and TRBJ2-3, with 9 bases lining up with TRBD1. V was clipped by 0 bases and J by 13 bases; unmatched bases: 6. The CDR3 runs to 13 residues. Germline CDR1 SGHDT, CDR2 YYEEEE. For the CDR3, the DNA is TGTGCCAGCAGCTTGGCCCGGGGGGACAGGGAGTATTTT. This translates into CASSLARGDREYF.

V usage is TRBV4-3 and J usage is TRBJ1-5; TRBD1 is a possible D gene (5 bases). Trimming took off 0 bases at V and 2 bases at J, with 14 bases between the two ends. This CDR3 contains 17 residues. Germline-derived CDR1 and CDR2 are LGHNA and YSLEER. The CDR3 region is CASSQDWGGVGNQPQHF. In nucleotides, the CDR3 is TGCGCCAGCAGCCAAGATTGGGGGGGGGTTGGCAATCAGCCCCAGCATTTT.

This clone was recorded at least ten times. The rearrangement links TRBV7-2 to TRBJ1-5; 7 bases are shared with TRBD1. Germline V gene sequence: CDR1 SGHTA, CDR2 FQGNSA. Trimming cost V 5 bases and J 5 bases; bases outside gene matches: 3. The CDR3 has 13 residues. The CDR3 spells CASSVTGDQPQHF. The DNA for the CDR3 is TGTGCCAGCAGCGTAACAGGGGATCAGCCCCAGCATTTT.

This clone has just one count. The chain carries TRBV29-1 and TRBJ2-1, with 11 bases lining up with TRBD2. After removal of 7 bases from V and 7 bases from J, the junction contained 6 bases not matched to a gene. Germline V CDR1 and CDR2: SQVTM, ANQGSEA. The CDR3 extends over 13 amino acids. In nucleotides, the CDR3 is TGCAGCGCCGGGACTAGCGGAAGTAATGAGCAGTTCTTC. Residues: CSAGTSGSNEQFF.

Only a few counts were recorded for this clone. The V call is TRBV5-4, the J call TRBJ1-4; D perhaps matches TRBD1 (5 bases). Germline-derived CDR1 and CDR2 are SGHNT and YYREEE (reference sequence). The CDR3 runs 15 residues. The V gene lost 0 bases and the J gene lost 1 base, with 7 bases spanning the gap. The CDR3 loop is CASSLAGGTNEKLFF. CDR3 sequence (DNA): TGTGCCAGCAGCTTGGCGGGGGGAACTAATGAAAAACTGTTTTTT.